This T cell receptor (beta chain) was documented in a study of T cell responses to AZD1222 COVID-19 vaccine. General study findings and limits: Donor demographics were predominantly white British with a female majority; clonal diversity may be underestimated. Spike-specific TCR breadth and depth went up after people got two AZD1222 doses. Among those given AZD1222, only 5 to 7 were seropositive at baseline. There were vaccine-associated CD4 TCRs across spike, dominant at 160-218 and 743-854.

CDR3 length equals 14 residues. Germline V CDR1 and CDR2: SEHNR, FQNEAQ (reference sequence). V lost 5 bases, J lost 2 bases, and 12 bases lay in between. Concerning this clone itself: Its antigen is unidentified.

Sequenced by immunoSEQ multiplex PCR; TCRdb stores in-frame clones only, minus some. This table holds roughly 130,000 clones, about 90% found once. The sequence was collected from an adult in good health. The sample consisted of peripheral blood, taken on day 0 of AZD1222 vaccination. The chain carries TRBV7-9 and TRBJ1-2; D unresolved. CDR3 DNA sequence: TGTGCCAGCAGCCGAGAGGCGGAGAACTATGGCTACACCTTC. Translated, it gives CASSREAENYGYTF.